The 2 T cell receptor beta chains presented below share a single source sample, sequenced in a study of cytotoxic CD8 clonotypes in ibrutinib-treated CLL. TCRdb's copy holds only in-frame clones and misses some; the assay was immunoSEQ multiplex PCR. The data contain more than 70,000 clones, 79% of them singletons. Source: PBMCs, taken after 12 months of ibrutinib treatment. These receptors were obtained from a human donor with chronic lymphocytic leukemia.

This chain uses TRBV5-1 with TRBJ1-2; D gene uncertain. The V and J ends lost 1 base and 6 bases respectively, with 10 bases between them. Germline V gene sequence: CDR1 SGHRS, CDR2 YFSETQ. This CDR3 region has 13 residues. The CDR3 loop reads CASSLSGRHGYTF. For the CDR3, the DNA is TGCGCCAGCAGCTTGTCCGGCCGTCATGGCTACACCTTC.

This clone has a handful of counts. The chain combines TRBV30 with TRBJ2-1; 7 bases match TRBD2. From germline, CDR1 is GTSNPN and CDR2 SVGIG (reference sequence). J was trimmed by 5 bases and V by 0 bases; bases with no gene match: 4. CDR3 length: 14 amino acids. CDR3 in amino acids: CAWSVTSENNEQFF. CDR3 nucleotide sequence: TGTGCCTGGAGTGTAACTAGCGAGAACAATGAGCAGTTCTTC.